This T cell receptor beta chain originates from a study of cytomegalovirus exposure and HLA in healthy donors (dated by TCRdb to 2016 to 2017). With respect to the entire study: An earlier analysis of approximately 590 of the donors reported 250 to 300 Gb of sequence data and 117 million unique TCR beta sequences from around 200 million T cells. Of the 398 genotyped donors, approximately 83% fell in the genetic ancestry cluster associated with self-reported Caucasian donors. To predict cytomegalovirus infection status, the study brought together high-throughput TCR immunosequencing, statistical association of individual TCRs with disease status, and machine learning. All discovery cohort repertoires had been generated on a single sequencing platform. In an earlier analysis of 500 to 650 of the donors, high-throughput TCR beta sequencing was used to judge whether each TCR beta V gene segment behaved as functional or pseudogenic. Class I and class II HLA loci were covered by the typing at four-digit resolution. To study patterns of TCR occurrence, a later analysis re-analyzed previously published TCR beta repertoires from several hundred donors and added high-resolution HLA genotyping. The study used immunosequencing to profile the T cell repertoires of 670 or so subjects and linked those repertoires to cytomegalovirus serostatus. On average, around 240,000 unique TCR beta nucleotide sequences were sequenced per donor among a few hundred genotyped donors of the cohort, with 15% to 20% of those sequences being non-productive. The study aimed to test whether signatures of past pathogen exposure could be identified by cataloging public T cell receptors. The later analysis used no new phenotypic data to find candidate immune exposures, relying instead on TCR beta sequences and their occurrence across donors. Donor age, sex, ethnicity and CMV serostatus were collected together with the repertoire data. The number of typed donors differed by locus: 629-630 for A, B, C, DRB1 and DQB1; 500 to 550 for DQA1; approximately 600 for DPA1; and about 470 for DPB1. An early release covering roughly 640 HLA-typed donors comprised about 290 gigabases of sequencing data and around 80 million unique TCR sequences. A separate validation cohort of about 110 different subjects was used in addition to the approximately 700-subject first cohort. Because of strong linkage in the cohort, roughly five DR-DQ haplotypes were treated as single units for association and clustering. A later genetic analysis used genome-wide SNP genotypes for about 55% of the 666 donors, treating that subset as a discovery cohort.

Here is what the overall study found, with its caveats: Only TCR beta chains were sequenced in this cohort, and the absence of alpha or paired-chain data limited detectable features. A further reported finding was that TCR beta sequences accurately predicted the HLA-A and HLA-B alleles for most subjects in the first cohort. When HLA alleles, especially DR and DQ, strongly co-occurred, TCR associations were difficult to assign to individual alleles. Across donors, most TCR sequences were observed very rarely, whereas some public TCRs were present in many individuals. In a later analysis, most CMV-associated TCR beta chains were found to appear HLA-restricted, with HLA associations seemingly driven largely by CMV exposure. Because counts were too low, seventeen rarely observed V segments, including chromosome 9 orphons, were excluded from the earlier analysis of 587 of the donors. Because HLA typing was unavailable for some donors at each locus, only the typed subset was used in association tests. Three of the identified cytomegalovirus-associated TCR beta chains were confirmed in vitro to be specific for cytomegalovirus antigens. Immune exposure information for the cohort was limited to CMV serostatus. In a later analysis, several top co-occurrence clusters were reported to appear linked to parvovirus B19, influenza, CMV and Epstein-Barr virus. Compared with equally common non-associated chains, HLA-associated TCR beta chains in a later analysis were more clonally expanded and had lower generation probabilities. The 87-base-pair reads could not distinguish some IMGT-functional V segments, including TRBV6-2 and TRBV6-3, so those segments were excluded. Roughly uniform sequencing depth across donors was assumed in presence/absence analyses, although this assumption may not hold. Linkage disequilibrium might explain the correlated functional status among segregating V segments, but an unknown experimental factor could not be excluded. The study gave a list of 150 to 200 TCR beta chains associated with cytomegalovirus. Specific HLA alleles were associated with more than 15,000 TCR beta sequences at a false discovery rate of 0.05 in a later analysis. In both the original and validation cohorts, the classifier was reported to diagnose cytomegalovirus status with high specificity and sensitivity. V-gene and J-gene trimming of TCR beta chains was associated with a missense DCLRE1C variant in a later genetic analysis, and the association was replicated in an independent cohort. The authors suggested that the approach could potentially be generalized to other disease states and immunological phenotypes. In an earlier analysis of about 550 of the donors, most TCR beta V segments were observed in productive rearrangements about 90% or about 30% of the time, broadly matching IMGT annotations. A cluster of highly shared sequence variants was judged likely to be a technical artifact of the sequencing pipeline. A later genetic analysis reported fewer N-insertions in productive TCRs among donors in an Asian-associated ancestry cluster than the approximately 700-donor mean. In a later analysis, the rate of TCR association differed among HLA loci, with DRB1 alleles having the most associated TCRs and HLA-C alleles having the fewest.

Regarding this clone: The antigen it binds to is not known. Base qualities are missing; no much larger clone stands one base away.

The cohort comprised 666 healthy bone marrow donors. At the time of sampling, all cohort members were nominally healthy, though unrecorded immune exposures were likely present. The donor tested CMV seronegative and was one of the 352 seronegative cohort members. Every donor gave a peripheral blood sample, and the peripheral blood mononuclear cells from that sample were used for TCR beta sequencing. Genomic DNA was extracted from the blood cell samples with the Qiagen DNeasy Blood Extraction Kit. The receptor library was made with the immunoSEQ multiplex PCR assay. The multiplex PCR relied on a mix of 60 forward primers for TCR Vbeta segments and 13 reverse primers for TCR Jbeta segments. The CDR3 region of rearranged TCR beta genes was amplified from genomic DNA by a multiplex PCR assay. On the Illumina HiSeq System, the amplified TCR beta libraries were sequenced as 87-base-pair reads. In the authors' own workflow: Across the 640 or so repertoires, a later analysis counted tens of millions of unique TCR beta chains, approximately 10 million of which were shared by at least two donors. To remove PCR and sequencing errors, raw reads were error-corrected and collapsed into unique sequences using a nearest-neighbor algorithm that merged closely related sequences. CDR3 sequences were aligned to IMGT reference sequences to assign V, D and J gene segments. For a sequence to be retained, a match of at least six nucleotides was required to both a V gene segment and a J gene segment. A rearrangement was called productive if the CDR3 had no stop codons and remained in frame with V and J, and every other rearrangement was called non-productive. Following IMGT convention, CDR3 was defined as the stretch from the second conserved V-encoded cysteine up to the conserved J-encoded phenylalanine. The earlier analysis of 500 to 750 of the donors excluded any sequence lacking an unambiguous match to a single V gene segment. An earlier analysis of a few hundred of the donors called V segments functional above 56.7% productive rearrangements and segregating when the between-donor standard deviation exceeded 5%. A statistical classification framework was built to diagnose cytomegalovirus status from the catalog of TCR beta chain sequences. In a later analysis, V and J genes were assigned by comparing TCR nucleotide sequences against IMGT/GENE-DB human TR gene sequences. The TCRdist pipeline was used in a later analysis to assign CDR3 sequences and most-parsimonious VDJ recombination scenarios. In a later analysis, each TCR beta chain was defined by its CDR3 amino acid sequence together with its V-gene family, and reads lacking a unique V-gene family were excluded. To address suspected cross-contamination and a sequencing artifact, a later analysis removed some 620 highly shared, low-generation-probability nucleotide sequences. For each public chain, a later analysis derived a clonal expansion index from normalized ranks of inferred template counts within each repertoire. A later analysis computed generation probabilities with a VDJ recombination model fitted to out-of-frame rearrangements, and checked the results against IGoR. Hypergeometric tests were used in a later analysis to score TCR-TCR, TCR-HLA and TCR-CMV co-occurrence, with a repertoire-size bias correction applied to the TCR pairs. False discovery rates were estimated in a later analysis by permuting HLA or CMV assignments 20 times. In a later analysis, co-occurring TCRs were grouped using DBSCAN, and TCRdist sequence similarity was added for clustering within HLA-allele-positive subsets. Co-occurrence clustering excluded repertoires with fewer than 30,000 or more than 120,000 public chains, plus five with anomalous nucleotide sharing. TCRdb took over this immuneACCESS table, retaining in-frame rearrangements with V and J assigned. Such tables are incomplete; in checked studies, under half of the missing clones stem from an unresolved V gene, and the remainder is unexplained. For V, J and clone size, that table is used; D and trimming come from the DNA. The sample table records some 190,000 clones; 87% of these occur just once. The ten largest clones capture roughly 0.98% of the sample.

V is shortened by 6 bases, J by 0 bases, and the region joining them spans 13 bases. From the cysteine through the phenylalanine, the CDR3 covers 15 amino acids. Only CDR3 DNA remains: 45 bases, in frame from the first base. The germline V gene supplies CDR1 MNHNS and CDR2 SASEGT. This clonotype originated in a boy between 2 and 10 years old in good health and CMV-seronegative. The sample was PBMCs. The sequence joins TRBV6-1 to TRBJ2-3, and TRBD2 may be the D gene, going by 5 matching bases. The CDR3 here reads CASSDRGSSTDTQYF. In nucleotides, the sequence is TGTGCCAGCAGCGACCGGGGTTCTAGCACAGATACGCAGTATTTT.